This TCR beta chain stems from a study of CD8 T cells in Susac syndrome. Overall study: Treatment status at blood draw for the Susac syndrome patients was therapy-naive, corticosteroids, or intravenous immunoglobulin alone. Broader study findings: It was in TEMRA cells and active patients that Susac CD8+ clonal expansion peaked.

CDR3 length equals 15 residues. The trim removed 6 bases at V and 6 bases at J, leaving 6 bases unmatched. From germline, CDR1 is MNHEY and CDR2 SVGAGI. RNA, at about 0.5 to 1 ug, was reverse transcribed with random hexamers. Via MiXCR, TCRdb re-called the immunoSEQ multiplex PCR reads, giving one row per CDR3 protein. This sample yields some 110,000 distinct CDR3 sequences, of which 85% to 95% are seen a single time; about 0.28% belongs to the top ten. Notes on this clonotype: Its specificity is not known.

The sample was CD8+ T cells from PBMCs. The clonotype comes from a human donor with Susac syndrome. The rearrangement joins TRBV6-5 to TRBJ2-1; 12 nucleotides line up with TRBD2. The CDR3 spells CASSPLAGGTNEQFF. CDR3 DNA: TGTGCCAGCAGCCCGCTAGCGGGGGGGACCAATGAGCAGTTCTTC.